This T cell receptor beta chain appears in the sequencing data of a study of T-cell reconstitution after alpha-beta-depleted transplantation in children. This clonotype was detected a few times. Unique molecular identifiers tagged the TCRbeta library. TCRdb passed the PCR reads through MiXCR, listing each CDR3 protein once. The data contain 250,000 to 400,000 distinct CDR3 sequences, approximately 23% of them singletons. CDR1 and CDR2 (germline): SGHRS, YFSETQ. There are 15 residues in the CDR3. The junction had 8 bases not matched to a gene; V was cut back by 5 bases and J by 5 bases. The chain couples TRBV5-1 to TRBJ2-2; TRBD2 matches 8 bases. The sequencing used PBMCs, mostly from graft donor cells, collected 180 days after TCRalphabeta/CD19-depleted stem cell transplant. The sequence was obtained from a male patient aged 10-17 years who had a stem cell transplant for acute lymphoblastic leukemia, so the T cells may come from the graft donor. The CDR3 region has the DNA TGCGCCAGCAGGAAGCAAGCGGGAGAGACCGGGGAGCTGTTTTTT. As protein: CASRKQAGETGELFF.